Listed below are T cell receptor beta chains from one sample, sequenced in a study of shared clonotypes between healthy human individuals. The table came from immunoSEQ multiplex PCR; TCRdb's copy has only in-frame clones and leaves some out. This repertoire shows about 520,000 clones, approximately 78% found once; its top ten account for around 12%. The sequenced sample consisted of PBMCs. The receptors derive from a woman between 35 and 50 years old in good health. Some clones in this sample may be carry-over from other donors' samples. Each CDR3 is given without its conserved first and last residue.

v_call	j_call	cdr3_aa
TRBV6-5	TRBJ1-1	ASRGGNTEAF
TRBV11-3	NA	ASSLDGTGAFEQY
TRBV7-9	TRBJ2-1	ASSPRF
TRBV10-3	TRBJ1-2	AISGRQAANYGYT
TRBV14	TRBJ2-7	ASSRRDYPPGEQY
TRBV15	TRBJ1-5	ATSRDGHTNNQPQH
TRBV6-5	TRBJ2-5	ASSSPNGETQY
TRBV5-6	TRBJ2-1	ASSRETDLLLDNEQF
TRBV6-1	TRBJ2-1	ASSELAGMGNEQF
TRBV2	TRBJ1-2	ASSPTGVDYGYT
TRBV10-3	TRBJ2-3	AISESAGGPDTQY
TRBV5-1	TRBJ1-5	ASSPSAGLNQPQH